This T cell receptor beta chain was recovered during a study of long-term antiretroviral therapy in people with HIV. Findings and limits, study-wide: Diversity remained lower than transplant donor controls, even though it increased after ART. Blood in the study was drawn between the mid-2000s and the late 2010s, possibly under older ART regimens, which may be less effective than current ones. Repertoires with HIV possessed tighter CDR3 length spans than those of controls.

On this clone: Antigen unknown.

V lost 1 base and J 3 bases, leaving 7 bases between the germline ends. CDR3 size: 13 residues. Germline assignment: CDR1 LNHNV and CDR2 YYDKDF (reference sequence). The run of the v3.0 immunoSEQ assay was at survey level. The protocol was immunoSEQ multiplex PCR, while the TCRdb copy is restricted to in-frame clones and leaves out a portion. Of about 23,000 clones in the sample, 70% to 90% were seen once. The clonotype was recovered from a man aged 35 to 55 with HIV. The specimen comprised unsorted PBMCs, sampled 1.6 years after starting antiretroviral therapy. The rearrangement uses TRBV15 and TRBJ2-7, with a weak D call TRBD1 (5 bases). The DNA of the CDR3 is TGTGCCACCAGCAGAGGGACAAGCTACGAGCAGTACTTC. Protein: CATSRGTSYEQYF.